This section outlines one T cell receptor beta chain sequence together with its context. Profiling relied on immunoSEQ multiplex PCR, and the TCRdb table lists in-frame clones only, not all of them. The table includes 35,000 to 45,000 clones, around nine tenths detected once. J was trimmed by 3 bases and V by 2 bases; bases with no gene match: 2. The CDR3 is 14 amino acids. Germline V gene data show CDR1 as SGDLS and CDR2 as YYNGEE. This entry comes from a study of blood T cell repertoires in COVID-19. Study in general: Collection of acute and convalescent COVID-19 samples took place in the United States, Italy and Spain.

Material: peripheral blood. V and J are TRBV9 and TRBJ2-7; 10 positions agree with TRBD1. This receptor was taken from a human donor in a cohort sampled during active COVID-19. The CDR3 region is CASSVGTGDYEQYF. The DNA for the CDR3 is TGTGCCAGCAGCGTCGGGACAGGGGACTACGAGCAGTACTTC.